These 21 T cell receptor beta chains came from one sample sequenced in a study of blood T cell repertoires in COVID-19. Sequenced by immunoSEQ multiplex PCR; TCRdb stores in-frame clones only, minus some. The sample shows some 100,000 clones, around 86% of them seen only once. The sequenced sample consisted of peripheral blood. The receptor set was obtained from a man aged 50 to 59 with acute or convalescent COVID-19.

This clone was detected only a few times. Other DNA sequences within the sample encode an identical CDR3. This rearrangement joins TRBV5-1 to TRBJ2-2; D is possibly TRBD1 (6 bases). The CDR3 covers 16 residues. The V gene's germline CDR1 is SGHRS and CDR2 YFSETQ. V shed 0 bases and J shed 0 bases, with 9 bases lying between them. In DNA, the CDR3 is TGCGCCAGCAGCTTGGTGGCAGGGGCGAACACCGGGGAGCTGTTTTTT. Amino acids: CASSLVAGANTGELFF.

This clone has a single count. This chain joins TRBV29-1 and TRBJ2-3; 9 nucleotides align to TRBD2. The germline CDR1 and CDR2 sequences are SQVTM and ANQGSEA. This CDR3 comprises 16 residues. J was trimmed by 2 bases and V by 3 bases; bases with no gene match: 9. The CDR3 coding sequence is TGCAGCGTTGACGATTTGGCTAGCGGGACCACAGATACGCAGTATTTT. Amino acids: CSVDDLASGTTDTQYF.

The V call is TRBV27, the J call TRBJ2-3; 8 bases match TRBD2. Germline V gene sequence: CDR1 MNHEY, CDR2 SMNVEV (reference sequence). The V segment lost 0 bases and the J segment 3 bases; nucleotides outside the gene matches: 8. The CDR3 is 17 amino acids. CDR3 sequence (DNA): TGTGCCAGCAGTTTATCCTCCGGGGGGGACGGAACAGATACGCAGTATTTT. Protein: CASSLSSGGDGTDTQYF.

The chain combines TRBV24-1 with TRBJ2-1; D may be TRBD1 (6 bases). V was cut by 1 base and J by 8 bases, with 17 bases left in between. The CDR3 is 16 residues long. CDR1 and CDR2 from the germline V gene are KGHDR and SFDVKD. CDR3 sequence reads: CATSDFRQQGLDEQFF. The CDR3 nucleotides read TGTGCCACCAGTGATTTTCGGCAACAGGGATTGGATGAGCAGTTCTTC.

The V gene is TRBV3-1 (or the pseudogene TRBV3-2), the J gene TRBJ2-4; TRBD2 is a possible D gene (5 bases). Germline loops: CDR1 LGHDT, CDR2 YNNKEL (reference sequence). Between the trimmed V and J ends, which lost 3 bases and 0 bases, there was a span of 6 bases. The CDR3 sequence is 14 residues long. Here the CDR3 reads CASSQGVAKNIQYF. The CDR3 region has the DNA TGTGCCAGCAGCCAGGGAGTAGCCAAAAACATTCAGTACTTC.

This chain connects TRBV6-5 to TRBJ1-3; D is unresolved. V was clipped by 1 base and J by 0 bases, with 4 bases between them. There are 14 residues in the CDR3. Germline V CDR1 and CDR2: MNHEY, SVGAGI. The CDR3 nucleotides read TGTGCCAGCAGTTACTTCAGCTCTGGAAACACCATATATTTT. This translates into CASSYFSSGNTIYF.

The rearrangement uses TRBV7-3 and TRBJ2-1, with TRBD2 identical over 8 bases. The CDR3 consists of 14 residues. V lost 2 bases to trimming and J lost 6 bases; unmatched junction nucleotides: 3. Germline values: CDR1 SGHTA, CDR2 FQGTGA. The DNA of the CDR3 is TGTGCCAGCAGCTTACTAGCGGGCATCAATGAGCAGTTCTTC. Encoded protein: CASSLLAGINEQFF.

The chain couples TRBV7-9 to TRBJ1-4; 10 bases match TRBD1. Trimming took 1 base from V and 7 from J; bases not matched to a gene: 0. The CDR3 loop spans 14 amino acids. Germline-derived CDR1 and CDR2 are SEHNR and FQNEAQ (reference sequence). The DNA of the CDR3 is TGTGCCAGCAGCTTAGGGACAGGGGGTGAAAAACTGTTTTTT. It is translated as CASSLGTGGEKLFF.

The chain uses TRBV6-1 and TRBJ2-7; maybe TRBD2 (6 bases). Per the germline V gene, CDR1 is MNHNS and CDR2 is SASEGT. CDR3 length: 16 residues. Trimming shortened V by 1 base and J by 4 bases, and 17 bases separated the two germline ends. CDR3 nucleotides: TGTGCCAGCAGTGAAGATGGCGGGGTTCCTACGTACGAGCAGTACTTC. Residues: CASSEDGGVPTYEQYF.

V and J are TRBV15 and TRBJ1-6; D is possibly TRBD1 (6 bases). The CDR3 extends over 16 amino acids. V was shortened by 0 bases and J by 7 bases, with 13 bases between the two germline ends. The germline V gene has CDR1 LNHNV and CDR2 YYDKDF (reference sequence). The CDR3 is CATSRDKTGTNSPLHF. Here the CDR3 DNA reads TGTGCCACCAGCAGAGATAAAACAGGGACGAATTCACCCCTCCACTTT.

This chain links TRBV9 with TRBJ2-3; D is perhaps TRBD2 (5 bases). Germline CDR1 and CDR2: SGDLS and YYNGEE. The CDR3 consists of 14 residues. The ends were cut back, 0 bases at V and 3 bases at J, with 8 bases in the middle. CDR3 DNA: TGTGCCAGCAGCGTAGACGGGATGACAGATACGCAGTATTTT. It is translated as CASSVDGMTDTQYF.

This sequence joins TRBV18 and TRBJ2-3; 8 nucleotides agree with TRBD2. The trim removed 4 bases at V and 2 bases at J, leaving 5 bases unmatched. This CDR3 spans 15 amino acids. The V gene's germline CDR1 is KGHSH and CDR2 LQKENI. The DNA of the CDR3 is TGTGCCAGCTCACGTCTAGCGGGCCACACAGATACGCAGTATTTT. The encoded protein is CASSRLAGHTDTQYF. Drawing the rest from reference TRBV18 and TRBJ2-3, the complete variable domain is NAGVMQNPRHLVRRRGQEARLRCSPMKGHSHVYWYRQLPEEGLKFMVYLQKENIIDESGMPKERFSAEFPKEGPSILRIQQVVRGDSAAYFCASSRLAGHTDTQYFGPGTRLTVL.

This clone was counted a single time. The rearrangement links TRBV5-4 to TRBJ2-3; D not certain. Germline-derived CDR1 and CDR2 are SGHNT and YYREEE (reference sequence). Trimming cost V 0 bases and J 7 bases, with 9 bases left between them. The CDR3 has 13 amino acids. The CDR3, as DNA: TGTGCCAGCAGCTTGGAGAGGCGGAATACGCAGTATTTT. This translates into CASSLERRNTQYF.

V usage is TRBV11-2 and J usage is TRBJ2-7; weak D call: TRBD1 (6 bases). CDR3 length: 14 residues. CDR1 is SGHAT and CDR2 is FQNNGV in the germline V gene. V dropped 1 base and J dropped 3 bases, with 10 bases sitting between them. The CDR3 bases are TGTGCCAGCAGCTTAGCGGACAGTCGCTACGAGCAGTACTTC. Encoded protein: CASSLADSRYEQYF.

This sequence joins TRBV5-1 and TRBJ2-7; 10 positions match TRBD1. CDR1 is SGHRS, CDR2 YFSETQ, per germline. This CDR3 is built from 15 residues. Trimming at V came to 4 bases and at J to 5 bases, leaving 9 bases not matched to a gene. The CDR3 sequence is CASSQTGGPADEQYF. The CDR3 bases are TGCGCCAGCAGCCAGACAGGGGGCCCAGCCGACGAGCAGTACTTC.

This chain's CDR3 is CASSLIAGIYYNEQFF. CDR3 nucleotide sequence: TGTGCCAGCAGCTTAATAGCGGGAATATACTACAATGAGCAGTTCTTC. The chain recombines TRBV7-8 with TRBJ2-1; 8 bases fit TRBD2. V shed 2 bases and J 3 bases; nucleotides not matched to a gene: 6. The germline V gene encodes CDR1 SGHVS and CDR2 FQNEAQ. The CDR3 extends over 16 amino acids. The full variable domain, completed using reference TRBV7-8 and TRBJ2-1, is GAGVSQSPRYKVAKRGQDVALRCDPISGHVSLFWYQQALGQGPEFLTYFQNEAQLDKSGLPSDRFFAERPEGSVSTLKIQRTQQEDSAVYLCASSLIAGIYYNEQFFGPGTRLTVL.

The chain has TRBV10-2 and TRBJ2-2; 11 bases agree with TRBD2. This CDR3 region has 16 residues. After removal of 6 bases from V and 1 base from J, the junction contained 4 bases not matched to a gene. The germline CDR1 and CDR2 sequences are WSHSY and SAAADI. The CDR3 spells CASRIAGGRNTGELFF. DNA for the CDR3: TGCGCCAGCAGGATAGCGGGAGGGAGGAACACCGGGGAGCTGTTTTTT.

The chain has TRBV11-2 and TRBJ2-7; 11 positions match TRBD2. The ends lost 4 bases at V and 7 bases at J; junction bases unmatched: 12. Germline V lookup: CDR1 SGHAT, CDR2 FQNNGV. The CDR3 consists of 16 residues. The CDR3 here is CASSSGTSGWSHEQYF. The CDR3 nucleotides are TGTGCCAGCAGCTCCGGGACTAGCGGTTGGTCTCATGAGCAGTACTTC.

This clone was picked up a small number of times. The chain combines TRBV7-6 with TRBJ1-3, with D unresolved. Trimming left V 2 bases short and J 2 bases short, with 13 bases between. This CDR3 has 16 residues. In germline, CDR1 is SGHVS, CDR2 FNYEAQ. CDR3: CASSLNSFNAGNTIYF. DNA of the CDR3: TGTGCCAGCAGCTTAAACTCGTTTAACGCTGGAAACACCATATATTTT.

The rearrangement joins TRBV5-4 to TRBJ2-7; D possibly corresponds to TRBD1 (5 bases). This CDR3 region has 13 residues. The germline V and J ends were trimmed by 5 bases and 0 bases, with 9 bases remaining between them. Germline V lookup: CDR1 SGHNT, CDR2 YYREEE (reference sequence). The CDR3 DNA reads TGTGCCAGCAGAAAGGACAACTCCTACGAGCAGTACTTC. It yields the protein CASRKDNSYEQYF.

The chain links TRBV27 to TRBJ1-1; 8 bases map to TRBD1. The germline V gene encodes CDR1 MNHEY and CDR2 SMNVEV (reference sequence). The CDR3 is 15 residues long. With 7 bases clipped from V and 0 bases from J, the junction kept 7 bases outside the gene matches. In DNA form, the CDR3 reads TGTGCCAGCACCTCACAGGGGGGGGTGAACACTGAAGCTTTCTTT. Residues: CASTSQGGVNTEAFF.